This T cell receptor (beta chain) stems from a study of T cells after yellow fever vaccination. Turning to the study itself: Preparation of fractions with low cell numbers was performed using SMART-Seq v4 Ultra Low Input.

This clonotype came up a few times. No antigen is known for it. The junction departs from germline at one end; a sequencing error may be responsible. Study observations and caveats: Highly abundant clonotypes carried over from the bulk population could end up in FACS-sorted repertoires as contaminants. Weaker, the secondary response peaked sooner, at day 5 versus 15. The appearance of a small share of clonotypes in both CD4 and CD8 compartments was observed.

TCRdb re-called the 5' RACE reads through MiXCR, storing one row per CDR3 protein. The table shows approximately 550,000 distinct CDR3 sequences, with about a fifth occurring only once. CDR3 length: 13 amino acids. Per germline, CDR1 SGHVS and CDR2 FQNEAQ. This receptor was taken from a man aged 25-40 years who received the YFV17D yellow fever vaccine. This chain uses TRBV7-8 with TRBJ2-1; weak D call: TRBD2 (6 bases). Sequencing used PBMCs, obtained 15 days after the yellow fever booster vaccination. CDR3 protein: CASSHRAEGEPFF. The CDR3, as DNA: TGTGCCAGCAGCCATCGAGCGGAGGGTGAGCCGTTCTTC.